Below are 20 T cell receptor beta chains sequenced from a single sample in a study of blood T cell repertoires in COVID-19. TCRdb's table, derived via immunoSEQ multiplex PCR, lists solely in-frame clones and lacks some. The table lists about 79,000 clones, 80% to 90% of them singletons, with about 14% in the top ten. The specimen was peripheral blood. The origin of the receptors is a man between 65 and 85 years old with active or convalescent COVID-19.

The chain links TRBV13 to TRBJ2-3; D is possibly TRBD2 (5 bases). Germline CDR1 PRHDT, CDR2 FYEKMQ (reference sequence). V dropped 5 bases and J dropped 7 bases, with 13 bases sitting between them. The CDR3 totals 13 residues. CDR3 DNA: TGTGCCAGCAGCACTAATGGACTGAATACGCAGTATTTT. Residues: CASSTNGLNTQYF. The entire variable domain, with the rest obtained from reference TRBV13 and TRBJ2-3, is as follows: AAGVIQSPRHLIKEKRETATLKCYPIPRHDTVYWYQQGPGQDPQFLISFYEKMQSDKGSIPDRFSAQQFSDYHSELNMSSLELGDSALYFCASSTNGLNTQYFGPGTRLTVL.

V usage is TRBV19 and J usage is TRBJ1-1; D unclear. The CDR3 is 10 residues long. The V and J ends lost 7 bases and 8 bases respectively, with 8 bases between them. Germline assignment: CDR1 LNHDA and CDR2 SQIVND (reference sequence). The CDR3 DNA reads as TGTGCCAGTACGGGAAGGGAAGCTTTCTTT. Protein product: CASTGREAFF.

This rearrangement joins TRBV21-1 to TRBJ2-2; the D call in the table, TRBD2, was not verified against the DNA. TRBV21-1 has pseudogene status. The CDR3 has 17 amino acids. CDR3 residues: CASSIRGLAPNTGELFF. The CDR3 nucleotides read TGTGCCAGCAGCATACGGGGACTAGCGCCGAACACCGGGGAGCTGTTTTTT.

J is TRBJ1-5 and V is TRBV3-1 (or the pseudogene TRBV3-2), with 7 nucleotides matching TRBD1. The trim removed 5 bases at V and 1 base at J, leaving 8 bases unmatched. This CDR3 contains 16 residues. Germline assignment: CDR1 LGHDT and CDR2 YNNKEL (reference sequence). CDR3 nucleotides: TGTGCCAGCAGCTCGTCCCGGACAGGAAGCAATCAGCCCCAGCATTTT. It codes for CASSSSRTGSNQPQHF.

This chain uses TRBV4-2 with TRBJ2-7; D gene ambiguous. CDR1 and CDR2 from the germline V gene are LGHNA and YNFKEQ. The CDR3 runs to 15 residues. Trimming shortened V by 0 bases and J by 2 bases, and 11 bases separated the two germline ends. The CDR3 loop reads CASSQDFESAYEQYF. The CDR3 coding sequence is TGTGCCAGCAGCCAAGACTTCGAGTCCGCCTACGAGCAGTACTTC.

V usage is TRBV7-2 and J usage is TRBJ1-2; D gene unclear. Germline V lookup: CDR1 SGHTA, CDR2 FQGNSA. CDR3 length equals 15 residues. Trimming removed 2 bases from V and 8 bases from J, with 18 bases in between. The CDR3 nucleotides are TGTGCCAGCAGCTTACAGCTACTGCCCCTAGGAGGCTACACCTTC. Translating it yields CASSLQLLPLGGYTF.

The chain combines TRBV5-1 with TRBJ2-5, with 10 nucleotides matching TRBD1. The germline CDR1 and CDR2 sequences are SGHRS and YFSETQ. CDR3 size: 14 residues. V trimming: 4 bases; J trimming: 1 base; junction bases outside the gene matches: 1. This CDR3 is CASSRTGGQETQYF. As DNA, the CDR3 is TGCGCCAGCAGCAGGACAGGGGGCCAAGAGACCCAGTACTTC.

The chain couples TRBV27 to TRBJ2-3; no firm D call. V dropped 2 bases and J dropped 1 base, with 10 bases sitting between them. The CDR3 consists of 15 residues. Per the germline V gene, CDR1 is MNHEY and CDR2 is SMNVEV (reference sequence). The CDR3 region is CASSLRLSGTDTQYF. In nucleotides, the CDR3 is TGTGCCAGCAGTTTACGACTGTCTGGCACAGATACGCAGTATTTT.

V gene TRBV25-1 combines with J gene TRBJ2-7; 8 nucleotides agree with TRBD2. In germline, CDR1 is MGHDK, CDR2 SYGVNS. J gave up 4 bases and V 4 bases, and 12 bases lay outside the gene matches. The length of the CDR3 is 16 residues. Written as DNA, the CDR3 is TGTGCCAGCAGTGCCGAACTAGCGGAGGACCCTTACGAGCAGTACTTC. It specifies CASSAELAEDPYEQYF.

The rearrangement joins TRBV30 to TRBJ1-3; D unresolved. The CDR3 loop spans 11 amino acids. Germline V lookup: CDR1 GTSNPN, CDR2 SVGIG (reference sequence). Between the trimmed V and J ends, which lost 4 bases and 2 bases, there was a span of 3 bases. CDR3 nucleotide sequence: TGTGCCTGGACAGCTGGAAACACCATATATTTT. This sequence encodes CAWTAGNTIYF.

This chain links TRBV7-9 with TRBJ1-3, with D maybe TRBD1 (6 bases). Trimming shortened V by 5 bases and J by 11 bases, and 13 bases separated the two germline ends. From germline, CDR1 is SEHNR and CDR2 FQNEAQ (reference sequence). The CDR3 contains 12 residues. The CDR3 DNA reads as TGTGCCAGCAGCCCGGGAGGGGGGGCCATATATTTT. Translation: CASSPGGGAIYF.

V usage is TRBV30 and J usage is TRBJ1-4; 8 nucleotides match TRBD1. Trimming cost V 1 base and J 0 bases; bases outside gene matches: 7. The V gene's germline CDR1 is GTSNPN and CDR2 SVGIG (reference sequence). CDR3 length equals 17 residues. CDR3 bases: TGTGCCTGGAGTGGACAGGGGCTAGGGGCAACTAATGAAAAACTGTTTTTT. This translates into CAWSGQGLGATNEKLFF.

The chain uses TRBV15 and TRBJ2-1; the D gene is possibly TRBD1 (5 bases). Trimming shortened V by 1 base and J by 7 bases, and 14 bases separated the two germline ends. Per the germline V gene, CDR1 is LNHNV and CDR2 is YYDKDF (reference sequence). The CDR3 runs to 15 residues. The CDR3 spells CATSRAPGRTNEQFF. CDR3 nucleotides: TGTGCCACCAGCAGAGCTCCCGGACGGACAAATGAGCAGTTCTTC.

The CDR3 here is CASSPQGQNTEAFF. The DNA of the CDR3 is TGTGCCAGCTCACCCCAGGGACAGAACACTGAAGCTTTCTTT. V is TRBV18 and J is TRBJ1-1; the D gene is possibly TRBD1 (6 bases). Per the germline V gene, CDR1 is KGHSH and CDR2 is LQKENI. V lost 3 bases, J lost 1 base, and 9 bases lay in between. This CDR3 comprises 14 residues.

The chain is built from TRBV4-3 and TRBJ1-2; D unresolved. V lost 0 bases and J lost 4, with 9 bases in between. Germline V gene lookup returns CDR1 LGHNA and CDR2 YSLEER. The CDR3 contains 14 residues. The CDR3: CASSQDREGYGYTF. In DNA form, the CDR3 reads TGCGCCAGCAGCCAAGATAGGGAGGGCTATGGCTACACCTTC.

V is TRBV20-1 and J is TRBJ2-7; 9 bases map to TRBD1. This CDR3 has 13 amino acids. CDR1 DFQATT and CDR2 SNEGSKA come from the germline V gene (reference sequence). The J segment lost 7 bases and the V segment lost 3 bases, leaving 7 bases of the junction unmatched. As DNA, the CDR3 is TGCAGTGCTAGTGCTCCCGGGACAGGGGAGCAGTACTTC. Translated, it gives CSASAPGTGEQYF.

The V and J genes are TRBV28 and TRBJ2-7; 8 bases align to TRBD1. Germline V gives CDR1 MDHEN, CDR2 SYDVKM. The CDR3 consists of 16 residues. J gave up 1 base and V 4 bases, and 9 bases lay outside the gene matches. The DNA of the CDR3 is TGTGCCAGCAGTTACCCCCGGACAGGGTTTTCCTACGAGCAGTACTTC. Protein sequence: CASSYPRTGFSYEQYF.

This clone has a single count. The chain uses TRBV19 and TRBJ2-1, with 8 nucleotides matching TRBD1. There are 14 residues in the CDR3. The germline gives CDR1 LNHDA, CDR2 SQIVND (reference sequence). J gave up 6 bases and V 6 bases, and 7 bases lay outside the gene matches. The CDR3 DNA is TGTGCCAGTAGGGACAGGGATCTCCGCAATGAGCAGTTCTTC. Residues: CASRDRDLRNEQFF.

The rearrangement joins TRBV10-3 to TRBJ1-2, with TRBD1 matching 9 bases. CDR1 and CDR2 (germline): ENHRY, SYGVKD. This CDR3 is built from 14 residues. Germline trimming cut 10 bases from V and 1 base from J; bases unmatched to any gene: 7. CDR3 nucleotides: TGTGCCACAATTCCGGGACAGGGTAACTATGGCTACACCTTC. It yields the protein CATIPGQGNYGYTF.

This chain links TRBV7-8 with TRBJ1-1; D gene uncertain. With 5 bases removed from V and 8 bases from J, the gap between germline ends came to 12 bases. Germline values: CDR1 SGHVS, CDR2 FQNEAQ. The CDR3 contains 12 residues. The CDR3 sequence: CASSPDRGEAFF. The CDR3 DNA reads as TGTGCCAGCAGCCCAGACCGGGGAGAAGCTTTCTTT.